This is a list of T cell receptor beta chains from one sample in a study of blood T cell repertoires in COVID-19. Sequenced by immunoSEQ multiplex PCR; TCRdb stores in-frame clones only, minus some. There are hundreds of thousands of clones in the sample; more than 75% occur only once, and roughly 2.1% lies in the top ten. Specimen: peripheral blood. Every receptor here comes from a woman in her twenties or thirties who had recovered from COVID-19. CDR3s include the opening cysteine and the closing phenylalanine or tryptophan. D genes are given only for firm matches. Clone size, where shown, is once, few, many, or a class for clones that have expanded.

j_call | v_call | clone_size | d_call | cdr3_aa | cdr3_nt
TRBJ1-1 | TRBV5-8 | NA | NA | CASSLLRNTEAFF | TGTGCCAGCAGCTTGTTGAGGAACACTGAAGCTTTCTTT
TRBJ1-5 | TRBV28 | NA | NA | CASSPSVSYQPQHF | TGTGCCAGCAGTCCCTCCGTTAGCTATCAGCCCCAGCATTTT
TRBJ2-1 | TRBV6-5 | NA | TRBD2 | CASSPVAGYNNEQFF | TGTGCCAGCAGTCCGGTAGCGGGGTACAACAATGAGCAGTTCTTC
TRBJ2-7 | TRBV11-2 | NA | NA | CASSSLIGVYEQYF | TGTGCCAGCAGCTCGCTTATCGGGGTCTACGAGCAGTACTTC
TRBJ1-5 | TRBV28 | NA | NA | CASSPGGLSNQPQHF | TGTGCCAGCAGCCCCGGGGGGTTAAGCAATCAGCCCCAGCATTTT
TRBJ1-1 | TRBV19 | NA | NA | CASSTTGWDTEAFF | TGTGCCAGTAGTACAACCGGGTGGGACACTGAAGCTTTCTTT
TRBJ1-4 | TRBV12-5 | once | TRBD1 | CASGGQGENEKLFF | TGTGCTAGTGGAGGACAGGGGGAGAATGAAAAACTGTTTTTT
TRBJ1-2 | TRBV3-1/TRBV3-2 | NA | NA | CASSQDPGGGYTF | TGTGCCAGCAGCCAAGACCCGGGGGGGGGCTACACCTTC
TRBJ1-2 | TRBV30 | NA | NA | CAWSAGAYGYTF | TGTGCCTGGAGTGCAGGGGCCTATGGCTACACCTTC
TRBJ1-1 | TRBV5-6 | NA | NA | CASSLPAGTEAFF | TGTGCCAGCAGCTTACCAGCGGGAACTGAAGCTTTCTTT
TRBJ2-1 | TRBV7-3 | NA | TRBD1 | CASSQMTGREQFF | TGTGCCAGCAGCCAAATGACAGGGAGAGAGCAGTTCTTC
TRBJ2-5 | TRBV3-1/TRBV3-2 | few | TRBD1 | CASSQDFIGTDQETQYF | TGTGCCAGCAGCCAAGATTTCATAGGGACAGACCAAGAGACCCAGTACTTC
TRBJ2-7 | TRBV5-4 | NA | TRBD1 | CASSLRDRAYEQYF | TGTGCCAGCAGCTTACGGGACAGAGCCTACGAGCAGTACTTC
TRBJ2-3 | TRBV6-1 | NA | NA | CASSDERRGTQYF | TGTGCCAGCAGTGACGAGAGGCGCGGTACGCAGTATTTT
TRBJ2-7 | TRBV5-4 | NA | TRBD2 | CASSLGGLGSYEQYF | TGTGCCAGCAGCTTGGGGGGACTAGGGTCCTACGAGCAGTACTTC
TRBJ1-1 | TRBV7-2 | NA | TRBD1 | CASSPDRGWTEAFF | TGTGCCAGCAGCCCTGACAGGGGATGGACTGAAGCTTTCTTT
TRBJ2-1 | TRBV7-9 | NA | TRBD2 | CASSTETSGGAFEQFF | TGTGCCAGCAGCACCGAGACTAGCGGGGGGGCTTTTGAGCAGTTCTTC
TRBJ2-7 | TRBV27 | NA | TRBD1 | CASSHHPGQGEHEQYF | TGTGCCAGCAGTCACCATCCGGGACAGGGGGAACACGAGCAGTACTTC
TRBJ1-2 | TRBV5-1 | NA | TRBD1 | CASSLGEGQGVYGYTF | TGCGCCAGCAGCTTGGGGGAGGGACAGGGCGTCTATGGCTACACCTTC
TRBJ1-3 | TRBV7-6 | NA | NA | CASSPGPQGRNTIYF | TGTGCCAGCAGCCCTGGGCCCCAGGGAAGAAACACCATATATTTT
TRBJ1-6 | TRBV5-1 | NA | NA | CASSPAVGASYNSPLHF | TGCGCCAGCAGCCCGGCGGTGGGGGCCTCCTATAATTCACCCCTCCACTTT
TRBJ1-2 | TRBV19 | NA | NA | CASSIETTYGYTF | TGTGCCAGTAGTATCGAAACGACTTATGGCTACACCTTC
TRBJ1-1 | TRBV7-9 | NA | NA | CASTPTGTEAFF | TGTGCCAGCACTCCGACGGGCACTGAAGCTTTCTTT
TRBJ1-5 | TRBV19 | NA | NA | CASSTNGGVQPQHF | TGTGCCAGTAGTACGAACGGGGGGGTTCAGCCCCAGCATTTT
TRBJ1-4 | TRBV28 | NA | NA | CASSPSRGAGKGEKLFF | TGTGCCAGCAGTCCCTCCCGTGGGGCAGGGAAAGGGGAAAAACTGTTTTTT
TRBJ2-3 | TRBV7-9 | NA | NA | CASTEVRISADTQYF | TGTGCCAGCACCGAGGTCAGGATTAGCGCAGATACGCAGTATTTT
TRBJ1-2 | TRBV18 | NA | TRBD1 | CASSPGQNYGYTF | TGTGCCAGCTCACCGGGACAGAACTATGGCTACACCTTC
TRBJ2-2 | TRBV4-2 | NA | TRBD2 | CASSQGGGAGELFF | TGTGCCAGCAGCCAAGGGGGAGGGGCCGGGGAGCTGTTTTTT
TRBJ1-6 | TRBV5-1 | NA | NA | CASSSLLGGSPLHF | TGCGCCAGCAGCTCTCTTCTTGGTGGCTCACCCCTCCACTTT
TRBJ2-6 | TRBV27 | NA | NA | CASSSAWGAGANVLTF | TGTGCCAGCAGTTCCGCTTGGGGGGCTGGGGCCAACGTCCTGACTTTC
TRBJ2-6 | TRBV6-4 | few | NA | CASKGSASGANVLTF | TGTGCCAGCAAGGGGTCTGCCTCTGGGGCCAACGTCCTGACTTTC
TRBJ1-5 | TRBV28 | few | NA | CASRSGDEYQPQHF | TGTGCCAGCAGATCAGGGGATGAGTATCAGCCCCAGCATTTT
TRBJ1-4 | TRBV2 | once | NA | CASSESLVRGDEKLFF | TGTGCCAGCAGTGAATCATTGGTCAGGGGTGATGAAAAACTGTTTTTT
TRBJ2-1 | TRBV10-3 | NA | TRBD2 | CASQILAGLTNEQFF | TGTGCCAGTCAGATACTAGCGGGGCTTACAAATGAGCAGTTCTTC
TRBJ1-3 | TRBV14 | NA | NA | CASSQLTEGNTIYF | TGTGCCAGCAGCCAACTTACGGAGGGAAACACCATATATTTT
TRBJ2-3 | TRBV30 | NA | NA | CAWSKGGTQYF | TGTGCCTGGAGTAAAGGCGGGACGCAGTATTTT
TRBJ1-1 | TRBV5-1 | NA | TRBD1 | CASSRDSEAFF | TGCGCCAGCAGCCGGGACAGTGAAGCTTTCTTT
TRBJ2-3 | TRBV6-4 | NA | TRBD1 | CASSEGTGGADTQYF | TGTGCCAGCAGTGAGGGGACAGGGGGCGCAGATACGCAGTATTTT
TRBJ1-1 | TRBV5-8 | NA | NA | CASSFGGFMNTEAFF | TGTGCCAGCAGCTTTGGGGGGTTCATGAACACTGAAGCTTTCTTT
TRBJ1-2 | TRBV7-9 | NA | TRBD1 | CASSPGGQSYGYTF | TGTGCCAGCAGCCCAGGGGGCCAGAGCTATGGCTACACCTTC
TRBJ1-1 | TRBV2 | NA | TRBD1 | CASSADRGDVYTEAFF | TGTGCCAGCAGCGCCGACAGGGGGGATGTATACACTGAAGCTTTCTTT